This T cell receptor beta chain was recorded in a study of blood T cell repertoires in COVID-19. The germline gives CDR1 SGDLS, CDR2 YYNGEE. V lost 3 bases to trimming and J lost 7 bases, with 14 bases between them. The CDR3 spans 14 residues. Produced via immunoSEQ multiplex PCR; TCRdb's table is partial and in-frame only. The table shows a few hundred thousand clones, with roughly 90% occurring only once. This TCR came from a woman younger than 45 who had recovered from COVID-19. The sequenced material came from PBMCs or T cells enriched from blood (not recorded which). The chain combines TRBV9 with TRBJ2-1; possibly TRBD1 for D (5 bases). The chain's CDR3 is CASSGGYGANEQFF. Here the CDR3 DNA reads TGTGCCAGCAGCGGAGGCTATGGGGCGAATGAGCAGTTCTTC. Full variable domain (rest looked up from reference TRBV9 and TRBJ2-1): DSGVTQTPKHLITATGQRVTLRCSPRSGDLSVYWYQQSLDQGLQFLIQYYNGEERAKGNILERFSAQQFPDLHSELNLSSLELGDSALYFCASSGGYGANEQFFGPGTRLTVL.